What follows is one T cell receptor beta chain and its context. What it binds is unknown. This entry comes from a study of CD8 T cells in ankylosing spondylitis. Study outcomes and limitations: The authors reported significant enrichment of disease-linked clones in matched ankylosing spondylitis synovial fluid. Seemingly distinctive of ankylosing spondylitis blood was a TCR beta motif formed by eight highly homologous variants. Prior literature has documented some motif variants in synovial fluid and blood from reactive arthritis.

This CDR3 is 12 amino acids long. V gave up 3 bases and J gave up 4 bases, with 6 bases separating them. Researchers built TCR beta libraries using quantitative 5'-RACE with molecular barcodes. TCRdb itself ran the 5' RACE reads through MiXCR, one entry per CDR3 protein. The sample consists of about 700,000 distinct CDR3 sequences, under 20% of them appearing once. The sequenced sample consisted of blood, either unsorted or a sorted T cell fraction (not recorded which). V is TRBV12-3 or TRBV12-4 and J is TRBJ1-2; D not certain. The receptor's source is a male donor with ankylosing spondylitis. CDR3 DNA: TGTGCCAGCAGTTTTAGTACCTATGGCTACACCTTC. Protein product: CASSFSTYGYTF.